This is a list of T cell receptor beta chains from one sample in a study of T cell responses to AZD1222 COVID-19 vaccine. Assay: immunoSEQ multiplex PCR; the TCRdb copy retains only in-frame clones and omits some. This sample yields around 150,000 clones, of which approximately 92% are seen a single time; approximately 6.8% belongs to the top ten. The specimen was peripheral blood, collected 28 days after the second AZD1222 dose. These receptors were collected from an adult who received the AZD1222 COVID-19 vaccine. Each CDR3 is given with its conserved first and last residue. Each record gives: clone size, J gene, D gene, V gene, CDR3 protein, CDR3 DNA. D genes are given only for firm matches. Clone size is given for some rows only: seen once, a few or many times, or a class if the clone is expanded.

>-|TRBJ2-3|TRBD2|TRBV9
CASSVSAAGYTDTQYF
TGTGCCAGCAGCGTATCTGCAGCGGGGTATACAGATACGCAGTATTTT
>-|TRBJ1-2|-|TRBV11-2
CASSLVWGDYGYTF
TGTGCCAGCAGCTTAGTCTGGGGGGACTATGGCTACACCTTC
>-|TRBJ2-1|-|TRBV15
CATSRGPQVHEQFF
TGTGCCACCAGCAGAGGCCCCCAGGTGCATGAGCAGTTCTTC
>-|TRBJ1-4|-|TRBV19
CASSYRINEKLFF
TGTGCCAGTAGTTACCGGATTAATGAAAAACTGTTTTTT
>-|TRBJ2-5|-|TRBV29-1
CSVDPGVQETQYF
TGCAGCGTTGATCCCGGAGTCCAAGAGACCCAGTACTTC
>-|TRBJ2-3|TRBD2|TRBV2
CASSFGTSGGGDTQYF
TGTGCCAGCAGTTTCGGGACTAGCGGGGGAGGAGATACGCAGTATTTT
>-|TRBJ2-7|-|TRBV5-1
CASSFQGTVTYEQYF
TGCGCCAGCAGCTTTCAGGGTACTGTAACCTACGAGCAGTACTTC
>-|TRBJ2-3|-|TRBV9
CASSVAAGRSTDTQYF
TGTGCCAGCAGCGTAGCCGCTGGCCGTAGCACAGATACGCAGTATTTT
>-|TRBJ2-7|TRBD1|TRBV7-6
CASSLGTGYEQYF
TGTGCCAGCAGCTTAGGGACAGGCTACGAGCAGTACTTC
>-|TRBJ1-2|-|TRBV21-1
CACRGGGVYGYTF
TGTGCCTGCAGGGGAGGGGGAGTCTATGGCTACACCTTC
>-|TRBJ2-3|TRBD2|TRBV7-8
CASSPDGGDYDTQYF
TGTGCCAGCAGCCCAGATGGGGGGGACTACGATACGCAGTATTTT
>many|TRBJ2-3|-|TRBV7-9
CASSLRTDTQYF
TGTGCCAGCAGCTTAAGAACAGATACGCAGTATTTT
>-|TRBJ1-2|TRBD1|TRBV5-1
CASSSTGGRDYGYTF
TGCGCCAGCAGCTCAACAGGGGGCCGCGACTATGGCTACACCTTC
>-|TRBJ1-6|TRBD1|TRBV7-9
CASSSTGYYNSPLHF
TGTGCCAGCAGCTCGACAGGGTATTATAATTCACCCCTCCACTTT
>-|TRBJ1-3|-|TRBV4-2
CASSQEGGRGGNTIYF
TGTGCCAGCAGCCAAGAAGGCGGCAGGGGTGGAAACACCATATATTTT
>once|TRBJ1-1|TRBD1|TRBV28
CASSLPTGGNTEAFF
TGTGCCAGCAGTTTGCCAACAGGGGGCAACACTGAAGCTTTCTTT
>-|TRBJ1-1|-|TRBV4-1
CASSHSSAMNTEAFF
TGCGCCAGCAGCCACTCTTCGGCGATGAACACTGAAGCTTTCTTT
>-|TRBJ2-5|-|TRBV10-3
CAISESAQETQYF
TGTGCCATCAGTGAGTCGGCACAAGAGACCCAGTACTTC
>-|TRBJ1-2|-|TRBV14
CASSPSSYYGYTF
TGTGCCAGCAGCCCATCCAGCTACTATGGCTACACCTTC
>-|TRBJ1-6|TRBD1|TRBV30
CAWSHNPGRDRGWPLHF
TGTGCCTGGAGTCACAACCCCGGGCGCGACAGGGGTTGGCCCCTCCACTTT
>-|TRBJ1-1|-|TRBV2
CASSEMGEAFF
TGTGCCAGCAGTGAGATGGGCGAAGCTTTCTTT
>-|TRBJ1-2|-|TRBV7-2
CASSTPYGADYGYTF
TGTGCCAGCAGCACCCCATACGGGGCGGACTATGGCTACACCTTC
>-|TRBJ2-7|TRBD2|TRBV6-6
CASSSVGEGRSGLAGGFTYEQYF
TGTGCCAGCAGCTCCGTCGGCGAAGGACGCTCGGGACTAGCGGGGGGATTCACCTACGAGCAGTACTTC
>-|TRBJ1-5|-|TRBV4-2
CASSQERTAERGNQPQHF
TGTGCCAGCAGCCAAGAACGGACGGCGGAGAGGGGCAATCAGCCCCAGCATTTT
>-|TRBJ1-2|TRBD1|TRBV27
CASSPPGQGIGYTF
TGTGCCAGCAGTCCCCCGGGACAGGGGATTGGCTACACCTTC
>few|TRBJ1-1|TRBD1|TRBV7-9
CASSPGTGAADYRAFF
TGTGCCAGCAGCCCCGGGACAGGGGCCGCCGATTATCGGGCTTTCTTT
>-|TRBJ2-4|TRBD1|TRBV11-3
CASSLKGGAADKNIQYF
TGTGCCAGCAGCTTAAAAGGGGGCGCAGCGGACAAAAACATTCAGTACTTC
>-|TRBJ1-3|TRBD1|TRBV5-1
CASSSSGDRASSGNTIYF
TGCGCCAGCAGCTCGTCCGGGGACAGGGCAAGCTCTGGAAACACCATATATTTT
>-|TRBJ1-5|TRBD1|TRBV19
CASSSPKQGKNQPQHF
TGTGCCAGTAGCTCTCCCAAACAGGGGAAGAATCAGCCCCAGCATTTT
>-|TRBJ1-1|-|TRBV24-1
CATSDAGMAFF
TGTGCCACCAGTGATGCAGGGATGGCTTTCTTT
>-|TRBJ2-6|TRBD1|TRBV7-8
CASSLGTGSNVLTF
TGTGCCAGCAGCCTCGGGACAGGGTCCAACGTCCTGACTTTC
>few|TRBJ1-5|TRBD1|TRBV7-9
CASLRDREPSHNQPQHF
TGTGCCAGCCTCCGGGACAGGGAACCCTCCCACAATCAGCCCCAGCATTTT
>-|TRBJ2-1|TRBD2|TRBV4-1
CASSQDGGGGVYNEQFF
TGCGCCAGCAGCCAAGATGGTGGGGGGGGAGTCTACAATGAGCAGTTCTTC
>-|TRBJ2-1|-|TRBV6-1
CASSEYYGSYNEQFF
TGTGCCAGCAGTGAATATTACGGCTCCTACAATGAGCAGTTCTTC
>-|TRBJ2-7|-|TRBV4-3
CASSQGEVGDYEQYF
TGCGCCAGCAGCCAAGGCGAGGTCGGGGACTACGAGCAGTACTTC
>-|TRBJ2-7|TRBD2|TRBV5-4
CASRRAGALVSYEQYF
TGTGCCAGCAGAAGAGCGGGGGCACTAGTTTCCTACGAGCAGTACTTC
>-|TRBJ2-3|TRBD2|TRBV30
CAWSALRTSGVTDTQYF
TGTGCCTGGAGTGCCCTTAGAACTAGCGGGGTCACAGATACGCAGTATTTT
>-|TRBJ2-3|-|TRBV7-2
CATISPGGGDTQYF
TGTGCCACCATCTCGCCAGGGGGGGGAGATACGCAGTATTTT
>-|TRBJ2-3|-|TRBV5-1
CASRLNTDTQYF
TGCGCCAGCAGACTTAATACAGATACGCAGTATTTT
>few|TRBJ2-7|TRBD2|TRBV12-5
CASGATAGGQYF
TGTGCTAGTGGTGCCACAGCGGGGGGGCAGTACTTC
>-|TRBJ1-6|-|TRBV7-9
CASTRDHSPLHF
TGTGCCAGCACCAGGGACCATTCACCCCTCCACTTT
>-|TRBJ2-1|-|TRBV6-5
CASSLVGNYNEQFF
TGTGCCAGCAGCTTAGTCGGGAACTACAATGAGCAGTTCTTC
>-|TRBJ1-3|-|TRBV19
CASSITEYTIYF
TGTGCCAGTAGTATCACAGAGTACACCATATATTTT
>-|TRBJ1-1|-|TRBV11-2
CASRHSKEGWSFF
TGTGCCAGCAGGCATTCCAAAGAGGGCTGGTCTTTCTTT
>-|TRBJ2-1|-|TRBV14
CASSQGFARAPGQDEQFF
TGTGCCAGCAGCCAAGGGTTCGCCAGGGCCCCAGGTCAGGATGAGCAGTTCTTC
>-|TRBJ1-2|-|TRBV4-1
CASSQETVNGYTF
TGCGCCAGCAGCCAAGAGACAGTCAATGGCTACACCTTC
>-|TRBJ2-2|-|TRBV7-9
CASSPLTGELFF
TGTGCCAGCAGCCCTTTGACCGGGGAGCTGTTTTTT
>-|TRBJ2-3|-|TRBV3-1/TRBV3-2
CASSQAGRVRGTDTQYF
TGTGCCAGCAGCCAAGCTGGCCGGGTGAGAGGGACAGATACGCAGTATTTT
>-|TRBJ1-2|-|TRBV19
CASSIDGKPVYGYTF
TGTGCCAGTAGTATAGACGGGAAGCCCGTCTATGGCTACACCTTC
>few|TRBJ2-7|-|TRBV4-1
CASSQVGYEQYF
TGCGCCAGCAGCCAAGTTGGCTACGAGCAGTACTTC
>-|TRBJ2-3|-|TRBV15
CATSSYRDFSTDTQYF
TGTGCCACCAGCAGCTACCGGGACTTCAGCACAGATACGCAGTATTTT
>once|TRBJ2-2|-|TRBV29-1
CSVIGGTGELFF
TGCAGCGTTATTGGGGGGACCGGGGAGCTGTTTTTT